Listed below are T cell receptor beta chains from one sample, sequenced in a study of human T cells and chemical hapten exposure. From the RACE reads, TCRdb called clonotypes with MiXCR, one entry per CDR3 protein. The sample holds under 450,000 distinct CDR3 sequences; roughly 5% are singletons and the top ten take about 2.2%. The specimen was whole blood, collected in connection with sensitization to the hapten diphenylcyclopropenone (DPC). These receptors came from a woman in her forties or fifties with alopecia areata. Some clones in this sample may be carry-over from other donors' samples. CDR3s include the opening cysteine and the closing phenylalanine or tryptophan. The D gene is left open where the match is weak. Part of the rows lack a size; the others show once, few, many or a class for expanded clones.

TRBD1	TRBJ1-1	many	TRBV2	CASDGTGGAGMNTEAFF	TGTGCCAGCGATGGGACAGGGGGCGCCGGGATGAACACTGAAGCTTTCTTT
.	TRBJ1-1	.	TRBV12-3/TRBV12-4	CASNLWESTEAFF	TGTGCCAGCAACCTTTGGGAGAGCACTGAAGCTTTCTTT
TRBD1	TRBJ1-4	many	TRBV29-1	CSVSRRQGGFEKLFF	TGCAGCGTTTCTCGTCGACAGGGTGGATTCGAAAAACTGTTTTTT
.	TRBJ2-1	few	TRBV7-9	CASSLALSGPGSYNEQFF	TGTGCCAGCAGCTTAGCGCTTAGCGGCCCTGGCTCCTACAATGAGCAGTTCTTC
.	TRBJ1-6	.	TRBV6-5	CATLLDPAAPNSPLHF	TGTGCCACCCTTCTGGACCCGGCAGCTCCTAATTCACCCCTCCACTTT
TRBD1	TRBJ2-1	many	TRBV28	CASIMDRGRNEQFF	TGTGCCAGCATCATGGACAGGGGTAGAAATGAGCAGTTCTTC
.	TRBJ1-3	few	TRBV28	CASSRSQGFDTIYF	TGTGCCAGCAGTCGTTCCCAGGGGTTCGACACCATATATTTT
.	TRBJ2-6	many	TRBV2	CASSAGANVLTF	TGTGCCAGCAGTGCTGGGGCCAACGTCCTGACTTTC
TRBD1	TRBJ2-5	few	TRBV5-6	CASSRGTGMRETQYF	TGTGCCAGCAGCCGGGGGACAGGGATGAGAGAGACCCAGTACTTC
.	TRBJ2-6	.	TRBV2	CASSEPGMRGANVLTF	TGTGCCAGCAGTGAACCGGGTATGCGAGGGGCCAACGTCCTGACTTTC
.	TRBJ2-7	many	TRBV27	CASGPFYEQYF	TGTGCCAGCGGACCCTTTTACGAGCAGTACTTC
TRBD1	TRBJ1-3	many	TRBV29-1	CSVGGDRRMGNTIYF	TGCAGCGTCGGCGGGGACAGGAGGATGGGAAACACCATATATTTT
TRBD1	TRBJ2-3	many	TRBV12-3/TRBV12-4	CATGQGVSGGTDTQYF	TGTGCCACAGGACAGGGAGTATCTGGTGGCACAGATACGCAGTATTTT
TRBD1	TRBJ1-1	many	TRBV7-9	CASSQTGGTEAFF	TGTGCCAGCAGCCAGACAGGGGGCACTGAAGCTTTCTTT
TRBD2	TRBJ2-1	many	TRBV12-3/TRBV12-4	CASSFREGSYNEQFF	TGTGCCAGCAGTTTCCGGGAGGGTTCCTACAATGAGCAGTTCTTC
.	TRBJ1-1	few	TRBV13	CASSLSRGATEAFF	TGTGCCAGCAGCCTGAGTAGAGGGGCCACTGAAGCTTTCTTT
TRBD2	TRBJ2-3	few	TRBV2	CARRLAGATSTDTQYF	TGTGCCAGACGACTAGCGGGGGCCACGAGCACAGATACGCAGTATTTT
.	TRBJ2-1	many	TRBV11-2	CASSWRLNEQFF	TGTGCCAGCAGCTGGAGGCTCAATGAGCAGTTCTTC
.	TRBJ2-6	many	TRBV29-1	CSVEEVISGANVLTF	TGCAGCGTTGAAGAGGTTATATCCGGGGCCAACGTCCTGACTTTC
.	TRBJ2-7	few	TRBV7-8	CASSLRFGGGEQYF	TGTGCCAGCAGCCTAAGGTTTGGGGGCGGGGAGCAGTACTTC
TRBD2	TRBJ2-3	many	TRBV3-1	CASSPSKGLAGASSTDTQYF	TGTGCCAGCAGCCCATCGAAGGGACTAGCGGGGGCCTCTAGCACAGATACGCAGTATTTT
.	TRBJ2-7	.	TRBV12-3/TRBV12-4	CASSLVGAREQYF	TGTGCCAGCAGTTTAGTGGGGGCGCGAGAGCAGTACTTC
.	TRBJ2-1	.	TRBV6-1	CASSPGTGMGSSYNEQFF	TGTGCCAGCAGCCCCGGCACGGGAATGGGAAGCTCCTACAATGAGCAGTTCTTC
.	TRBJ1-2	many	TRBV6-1	CASSGDRLYTF	TGTGCCAGCAGTGGTGACAGGCTTTACACCTTC
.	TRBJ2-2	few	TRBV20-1	CSARRGGTGELFF	TGCAGTGCTAGACGGGGAGGCACCGGGGAGCTGTTTTTT
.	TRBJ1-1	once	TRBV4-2	CASSQGPDEAFF	TGTGCCAGCAGCCAAGGCCCAGATGAAGCTTTCTTT
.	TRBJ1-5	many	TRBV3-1	CASSQDWYQPQHF	TGTGCCAGCAGCCAAGATTGGTACCAGCCCCAGCATTTT
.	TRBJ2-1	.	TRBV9	CASSPSVHASSYNEQFF	TGTGCCAGCAGCCCCTCAGTCCATGCCAGCTCCTACAATGAGCAGTTCTTC
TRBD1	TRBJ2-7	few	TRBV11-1	CASSLRLGTGAGDEQYF	TGTGCCAGCAGCTTGAGGCTCGGGACAGGGGCCGGGGACGAGCAGTACTTC